This T cell receptor (beta chain) was profiled in a study of lymphopenia after photon versus proton radiotherapy. Trimming at V came to 3 bases and at J to 4 bases, leaving 3 bases not matched to a gene. This CDR3 comprises 16 residues. Germline V gene lookup returns CDR1 SEHNR and CDR2 FQNEAQ (reference sequence). Produced via immunoSEQ multiplex PCR; TCRdb's table is partial and in-frame only. This sample has more than 30,000 clones, with more than 75% found just once. This sequence originates from a man aged 50 to 59 with gastric cancer. This chain uses TRBV7-9 with TRBJ2-3, with 14 bases that match TRBD2. The material was peripheral blood, obtained from a patient treated with photon-based radiotherapy. The CDR3 sequence is CASSLGTSGSADTQYF. CDR3 DNA: TGTGCCAGCAGCTTGGGGACTAGCGGGAGCGCAGATACGCAGTATTTT.